This TCR beta chain was captured in a study of molecular identifiers for immune sequencing clone quantification. Germline V gene sequence: CDR1 SGHRS, CDR2 YFSETQ. The CDR3 runs 12 residues. On this clonotype: Its target is not known. At one of its ends the junction is not consistent with the germline gene, which may arise from a read error.

A single record per CDR3 protein comes from TCRdb applying MiXCR to the PCR reads. There are approximately 590,000 distinct CDR3 sequences in the sample; around 25% occur only once, and 0.7% to 0.95% lies in the top ten. Study-level points and caveats: Shared barcodes on identical TCR molecules could underestimate the sizes of highly expanded clones.

With 10%, 30% or 50% of RNA, about 20,000 to 1,000,000 naive CD8 T cells were sequenced. Sorting defined naive CD8 T cells as CD8+CD4-CCR7+CD45RA+. This chain joins TRBV5-1 and TRBJ2-7, with no clear D. The TCR sequence derives from a human donor in good health. Some libraries in this study had Jurkat cell RNA spiked in. Material for sequencing was naive CD8+ T cells from blood, with Jurkat cell RNA spiked in. Indicated subset: FACS-sorted CD8+CD4-CCR7+CD45RA+ naive T cells. In nucleotides, the CDR3 is TGCGTCAGCAGCTCAATGAGGTACGAGCAGTACTTC. Its translation: CVSSSMRYEQYF.